Described below is a single T cell receptor (beta chain) sequence and its context. The data were produced by immunoSEQ multiplex PCR, yet TCRdb's version contains in-frame clones alone and is incomplete. The sample contains some 2.1 million clones, about 95% of which appear only once. These data come from a study of shared clonotypes between healthy human individuals. Terminally differentiated effector memory CD45RA+ cells were excluded by CCR7 positive selection of CD45RO-negative cells. The CDR3 extends over 16 amino acids. V lost 4 bases to trimming and J lost 0 bases, with 16 bases between them. In germline, CDR1 is MGHRA, CDR2 YSYEKL.

Material: naive CD8+ T cells sorted from blood. The TCR comes from a man between 18 and 29 years old in good health. The chain is built from TRBV4-1 and TRBJ2-7; perhaps TRBD2 as D (5 bases). DNA for the CDR3: TGCGCCAGCAGCCCAGTTTTTGGTGGACTCTCCTACGAGCAGTACTTC. It codes for CASSPVFGGLSYEQYF.